The next 17 T cell receptor beta chains were all read from a single sample in a study of identical twins. Each CDR3 protein is one row after TCRdb ran MiXCR on the 5' RACE reads. The table lists some 500,000 distinct CDR3 sequences, 13% to 15% of them singletons, with approximately 0.52% in the top ten. A further study also used this sample, focusing on yellow fever vaccine responses in identical twins.

Sequencing was performed on CD4+ T cells sorted from blood. Receptor source: a woman aged 18-29 years in good health.

The chain has TRBV27 and TRBJ1-3; TRBD1 is a possible D gene (5 bases). This CDR3 comprises 14 residues. Deletions cut 8 bases from V and 0 bases from J, with 11 bases between. Germline V gene lookup returns CDR1 MNHEY and CDR2 SMNVEV (reference sequence). The CDR3 protein is CASGQGSSGNTIYF. The CDR3 coding sequence is TGTGCCAGCGGACAAGGTAGCTCTGGAAACACCATATATTTT.

The chain's CDR3 is CASSQRQPKNTGELFF. DNA of the CDR3: TGTGCCAGCAGCCAGAGGCAACCTAAGAACACCGGGGAGCTGTTTTTT. The chain has TRBV3-1 and TRBJ2-2; D is unclear. With 3 bases removed from V and 1 base from J, the gap between germline ends came to 12 bases. The CDR3 loop spans 16 amino acids. In germline, CDR1 is LGHDT, CDR2 YNNKEL (reference sequence).

This clonotype was found a few times. This chain links TRBV29-1 with TRBJ2-4; either TRBD1 or TRBD2 may supply D (6 bases each). CDR1 SQVTM and CDR2 ANQGSEA come from the germline V gene. The CDR3 runs to 13 residues. V lost 7 bases and J 7 bases, leaving 17 bases between the germline ends. In DNA, the CDR3 is TGCAGCGGAAAAACTGGGGGGCGGAACATTCAGTACTTC. It yields the protein CSGKTGGRNIQYF.

Only a few counts were recorded for this clonotype. The rearrangement joins TRBV7-2 to TRBJ1-5, with no clear D. Trimming stripped 6 bases from V and 3 bases from J, with 15 bases between. Germline V gives CDR1 SGHTA, CDR2 FQGNSA. This CDR3 is 15 amino acids long. This CDR3 reads CASRLNRAFNQPQHF. The CDR3 DNA sequence: TGTGCCAGCAGACTAAACCGGGCCTTCAATCAGCCCCAGCATTTT.

There are a few counts of this clonotype. The DNA for the CDR3 is TGTGCCAGCAGTTCCTATCCCAGGTCGGCAGATACGCAGTATTTT. Translation: CASSSYPRSADTQYF. The J gene is TRBJ2-3, the V gene TRBV6-5; no firm D call. Per the germline V gene, CDR1 is MNHEY and CDR2 is SVGAGI. V was cut by 4 bases and J by 4 bases, with 15 bases left in between. This CDR3 region has 15 residues.

This clonotype has only a few counts. V gene TRBV7-9 combines with J gene TRBJ1-1; a possible D gene is TRBD1 (6 bases). V was cut by 7 bases and J by 1 base, with 13 bases left in between. CDR3 length: 14 amino acids. Germline CDR1 is SEHNR and CDR2 is FQNEAQ (reference sequence). Here the CDR3 reads CASKMDSPNTEAFF. DNA for the CDR3: TGTGCCAGCAAAATGGACAGCCCGAACACTGAAGCTTTCTTT.

This clonotype was counted only a few times. The chain carries TRBV30 and TRBJ2-7; D is possibly TRBD1 (6 bases). Germline assignment: CDR1 GTSNPN and CDR2 SVGIG (reference sequence). There are 12 residues in the CDR3. Trimming left V 3 bases short and J 7 bases short, with 13 bases between. In nucleotides, the CDR3 is TGTGCCTGGAGGGGGGACATAAGTGAGCAGTACTTC. Amino acids: CAWRGDISEQYF. Supplemented by reference TRBV30 and TRBJ2-7, the full variable domain reads SQTIHQWPATLVQPVGSPLSLECTVEGTSNPNLYWYRQAAGRGLQLLFYSVGIGQISSEVPQNLSASRPQDRQFILSSKKLLLSDSGFYLCAWRGDISEQYFGPGTRLTVT.

The chain carries TRBV3-1 and TRBJ2-7; 10 bases map to TRBD1. The CDR3 is 13 amino acids. Germline CDR1 is LGHDT and CDR2 is YNNKEL (reference sequence). After removal of 8 bases from V and 2 bases from J, the junction contained 3 bases not matched to a gene. CDR3 in DNA: TGTGCCAGCCGCGGACAGGGGGCCTACGAGCAGTACTTC. This encodes CASRGQGAYEQYF.

V is TRBV11-1 and J is TRBJ2-7; 9 bases map to TRBD1. Germline-derived CDR1 and CDR2 are SGHAT and FQDESV (reference sequence). This CDR3 is 18 amino acids long. V was pared by 5 bases and J by 0 bases, with 14 bases of the junction left unmatched. CDR3 sequence (DNA): TGTGCCAGCAGCGTAACCGGGACAGGGTCTGAAAGCTCCTACGAGCAGTACTTC. Its protein is CASSVTGTGSESSYEQYF.

This clonotype was seen repeatedly, ten times or more. This chain joins TRBV3-1 and TRBJ1-1; D remains unclear. V was pared by 4 bases and J by 6 bases, with 12 bases between. The CDR3 sequence is 13 residues long. Germline loops: CDR1 LGHDT, CDR2 YNNKEL (reference sequence). The CDR3 protein is CASSRTSAAEAFF. DNA for the CDR3: TGTGCCAGCAGCCGGACCTCGGCGGCTGAAGCTTTCTTT.

CDR3 sequence: CASSFGTLPSNQPQHF. The DNA of the CDR3 is TGTGCCAGCAGCTTCGGGACTCTCCCCAGCAATCAGCCCCAGCATTTT. V is TRBV5-5 and J is TRBJ1-5; TRBD1 might be the D (5 bases). Between the trimmed V and J ends, which lost 2 bases and 1 base, there was a span of 13 bases. Germline loops: CDR1 SGHKS, CDR2 YYEKEE (reference sequence). The CDR3 has 16 amino acids.

The chain employs TRBV7-8 and TRBJ2-7, with TRBD2 identical over 7 bases. The CDR3 is 17 residues long. Trimming took 1 base from V and 0 from J; bases not matched to a gene: 9. CDR1 and CDR2 (germline): SGHVS, FQNEAQ. The CDR3 region is CASSLVHSRGSSYEQYF. Written as DNA, the CDR3 is TGTGCCAGCAGCTTAGTCCACTCGCGGGGGAGCTCCTACGAGCAGTACTTC.

The chain is built from TRBV20-1 and TRBJ2-5, with 9 positions matching TRBD1. Per the germline V gene, CDR1 is DFQATT and CDR2 is SNEGSKA (reference sequence). The ends lost 5 bases at V and 4 bases at J; junction bases unmatched: 8. CDR3 length: 14 amino acids. CDR3 bases: TGCAGTGCTCTGCGGGACAGGGTGGGAGAGACCCAGTACTTC. Protein product: CSALRDRVGETQYF.

This clonotype came up a few times. J is TRBJ2-1 and V is TRBV4-3; TRBD2 agrees at 8 bases. Trimming at V came to 0 bases and at J to 5 bases, leaving 9 bases not matched to a gene. The germline gives CDR1 LGHNA, CDR2 YSLEER. The CDR3 loop spans 17 amino acids. The CDR3 nucleotides read TGCGCCAGCAGCCAAGAAATCGGCGGGAGGCGAAACAATGAGCAGTTCTTC. This codes for CASSQEIGGRRNNEQFF.

This chain connects TRBV27 to TRBJ2-5; no reliable D call. There are 10 residues in the CDR3. In germline, CDR1 is MNHEY, CDR2 SMNVEV (reference sequence). Between the trimmed V and J ends, which lost 6 bases and 4 bases, there was a span of 3 bases. The CDR3 here is CASRGETQYF. CDR3 sequence (DNA): TGTGCCAGCAGAGGAGAGACCCAGTACTTC.

This clonotype has a handful of counts. This sequence joins TRBV6-1 and TRBJ2-5; 7 nucleotides agree with TRBD1. Trimming took 6 bases from V and 0 from J; bases not matched to a gene: 7. CDR1 and CDR2 (germline): MNHNS, SASEGT. The CDR3 totals 15 residues. The CDR3 here is CASRRGQMYQETQYF. The CDR3, as DNA: TGTGCCAGCAGACGGGGACAGATGTACCAAGAGACCCAGTACTTC.

This clonotype was detected a few times. This sequence joins TRBV6-2 or TRBV6-3 and TRBJ2-7; perhaps TRBD2 as D (6 bases). V lost 2 bases, J lost 0 bases, and 23 bases lay in between. Looked up from germline, CDR1 is MNHEY and CDR2 is SVGEGT. The CDR3 covers 19 residues. The CDR3 spells CASSYRRDGYTRSSYEQYF. CDR3 nucleotide sequence: TGTGCCAGCAGTTACCGGCGGGATGGTTACACCAGGAGCTCCTACGAGCAGTACTTC.